This TCR beta chain was sequenced in a study of vaccination and CD4 T cells after COVID-19. The Oncomine TCR Beta short-read assay was applied to DNA of cultured CD4+ T cells. Each CDR3 protein is one row after TCRdb ran MiXCR on the PCR reads. The table includes around 13,000 distinct CDR3 sequences, around 76% detected once. Treatment given: approximately nine-day PBMC culture with coronavirus spike peptide pools or control peptides (ViraFEST assay). Comment on this clonotype: Its antigen is not identified.

V was pared by 7 bases and J by 9 bases, with 5 bases of the junction left unmatched. CDR3 length: 11 residues. The germline CDR1 and CDR2 sequences are MNHNS and SASEGT. This receptor was obtained from a human donor who received a COVID-19 vaccine. The rearrangement links TRBV6-1 to TRBJ1-1; 7 bases are shared with TRBD1. The sample consisted of CD4+ T cells from blood, cultured in vitro, taken after SARS-CoV-2 vaccination. The DNA for the CDR3 is TGTGCCAGCATCGGGACAGCTCAAGCTTTCTTT. Translated, it gives CASIGTAQAFF.